This T cell receptor (beta chain) stems from a study of shared clonotypes between healthy human individuals. Study at large: The study used three CD4 naive, three CD4 memory, two CD8 naive and one CD8 memory plate per donor.

Repertoires were generated with immunoSEQ multiplex PCR, while TCRdb's copy carries only in-frame clones and drops some. The sample holds roughly 2.1 million clones, under 95% seen once. The CDR3 runs 15 residues. Looked up from germline, CDR1 is LGHNA and CDR2 is YNFKEQ. The J segment lost 4 bases and the V segment lost 4 bases, leaving 8 bases of the junction unmatched. CD8 cells classed as naive were CD45RO-negative and positively selected for CCR7, excluding terminally differentiated effector memory CD45RA+ cells. The TCR comes from a man between 18 and 35 years old in good health. Some clones in this sample may be carry-over from other donors' samples. Sequencing input: naive CD8+ T cells from PBMCs. The gene calls are TRBV4-2 and TRBJ1-2, with 8 bases fitting TRBD1. In DNA form, the CDR3 reads TGTGCCAGCAGCCTCGACAGGGGTAGTGCCTATGGCTACACCTTC. Translating it yields CASSLDRGSAYGYTF.